This T cell receptor (beta chain) was recorded in a study of cytomegalovirus exposure and HLA in healthy donors. Study-wide findings and caveats: The study put 150 or so TCR beta chains on its list as cytomegalovirus-associated.

The PCR made use of 60 Vbeta and 13 Jbeta primers. Sequenced by immunoSEQ multiplex PCR; TCRdb stores in-frame clones only, minus some. Of approximately 150,000 clones listed, about four fifths are singletons. The CDR3 is 13 amino acids. Germline V lookup: CDR1 ENHRY, CDR2 SYGVKD. Trimming stripped 0 bases from V and 5 bases from J, with 5 bases between. Remarks on this clone: The target antigen is unknown.

The sequenced sample was PBMCs. The TCR was taken from a human donor in good health. The chain links TRBV10-3 to TRBJ1-5; D gene unclear. CDR3 DNA sequence: TGTGCCATCAGTGAGTCGCAGGATCAGCCCCAGCATTTT. Amino acid sequence: CAISESQDQPQHF.